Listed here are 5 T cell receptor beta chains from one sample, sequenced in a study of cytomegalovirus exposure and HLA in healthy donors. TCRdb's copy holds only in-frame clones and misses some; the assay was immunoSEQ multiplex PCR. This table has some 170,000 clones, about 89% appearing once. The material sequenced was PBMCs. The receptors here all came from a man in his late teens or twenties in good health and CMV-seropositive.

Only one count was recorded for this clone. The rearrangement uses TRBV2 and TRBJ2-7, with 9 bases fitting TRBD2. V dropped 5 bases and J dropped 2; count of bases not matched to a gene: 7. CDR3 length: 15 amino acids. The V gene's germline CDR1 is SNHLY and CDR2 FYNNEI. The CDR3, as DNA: TGTGCCAGCAGTCCGCGGGGGGGTTTTCCCTACGAGCAGTACTTC. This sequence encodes CASSPRGGFPYEQYF.

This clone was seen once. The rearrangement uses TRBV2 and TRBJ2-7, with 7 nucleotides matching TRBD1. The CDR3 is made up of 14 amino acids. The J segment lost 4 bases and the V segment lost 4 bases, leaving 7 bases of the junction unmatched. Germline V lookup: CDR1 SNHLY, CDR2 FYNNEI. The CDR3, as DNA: TGTGCCAGCAGTGGCCAGGGGGAAGTGTACGAGCAGTACTTC. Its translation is CASSGQGEVYEQYF.

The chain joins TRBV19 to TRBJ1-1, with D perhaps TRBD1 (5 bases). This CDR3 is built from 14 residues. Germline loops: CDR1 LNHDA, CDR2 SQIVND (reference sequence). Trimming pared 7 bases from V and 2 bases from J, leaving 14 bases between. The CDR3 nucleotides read TGTGCCAGTACCCCGGGGGGTTCAAACACTGAAGCTTTCTTT. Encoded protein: CASTPGGSNTEAFF. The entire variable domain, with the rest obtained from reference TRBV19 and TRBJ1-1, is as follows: DGGITQSPKYLFRKEGQNVTLSCEQNLNHDAMYWYRQDPGQGLRLIYYSQIVNDFQKGDIAEGYSVSREKKESFPLTVTSAQKNPTAFYLCASTPGGSNTEAFFGQGTRLTVV.

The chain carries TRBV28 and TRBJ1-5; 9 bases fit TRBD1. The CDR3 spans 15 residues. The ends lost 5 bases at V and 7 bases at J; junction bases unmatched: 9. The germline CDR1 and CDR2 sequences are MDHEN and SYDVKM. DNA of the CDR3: TGTGCCAGCAGTATCTCACAGGGGGCTAACCAGCCCCAGCATTTT. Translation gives CASSISQGANQPQHF.

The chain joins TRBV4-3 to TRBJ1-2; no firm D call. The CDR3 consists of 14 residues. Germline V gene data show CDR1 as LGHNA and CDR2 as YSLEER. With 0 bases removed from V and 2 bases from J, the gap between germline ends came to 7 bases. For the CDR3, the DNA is TGCGCCAGCAGCCAAGACAGCGGGAACTATGGCTACACCTTC. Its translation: CASSQDSGNYGYTF.